These 7 T cell receptor beta chains were sequenced from one sample in a study of memory CD4+ T cells and cytomegalovirus serostatus. The sort gate was single viable CD3+CD4+CD8-CD45RO+ cells for memory CD4+ T cells. Assay used: immunoSEQ multiplex PCR; TCRdb lists only in-frame clones, some missing. The sample has roughly 64,000 clones; over 60% are singletons. Sequencing was done on a sample of memory CD4+ T cells from blood. The receptor set was obtained from an adult in good health and CMV-seronegative.

This sequence joins TRBV5-4 and TRBJ1-1, with D unclear. The V end was cut by 3 bases, the J end by 7 bases, with 13 bases between. Germline CDR1 is SGHNT and CDR2 is YYREEE (reference sequence). The CDR3 is made up of 13 amino acids. CDR3 in amino acids: CASSSGTRIEAFF. CDR3 nucleotides: TGTGCCAGCAGCTCCGGCACCAGAATTGAAGCTTTCTTT. The variable domain in full, completed from reference TRBV5-4 and TRBJ1-1, reads ETGVTQSPTHLIKTRGQQVTLRCSSQSGHNTVSWYQQALGQGPQFIFQYYREEENGRGNFPPRFSGLQFPNYSSELNVNALELDDSALYLCASSSGTRIEAFFGQGTRLTVV.

V and J are TRBV29-1 and TRBJ2-2; weak D call: TRBD2 (5 bases). The germline V gene has CDR1 SQVTM and CDR2 ANQGSEA. The V end lost 3 bases, the J end lost 3 bases, and 11 bases lay between the germline ends. The CDR3 has 14 residues. The CDR3 reads CSVESGTYTGELFF. Here the CDR3 DNA reads TGCAGCGTTGAGAGCGGCACATACACCGGGGAGCTGTTTTTT.

The CDR3 DNA reads TGTGCCAGCAGTTTAGGCGGGGGCAGGACCTACGAGCAGTACTTC. Protein sequence: CASSLGGGRTYEQYF. This rearrangement joins TRBV27 to TRBJ2-7; D is possibly TRBD2 (7 bases). Trimming took 2 bases from V and 2 from J, leaving 13 bases between them. The CDR3 consists of 15 residues. Germline values: CDR1 MNHEY, CDR2 SMNVEV (reference sequence).

The chain combines TRBV2 with TRBJ2-3; D is undetermined. Deletions cut 4 bases from V and 1 base from J, with 12 bases between. CDR1 and CDR2 (germline): SNHLY, FYNNEI. The CDR3 is made up of 15 amino acids. CDR3 DNA sequence: TGTGCCAGCAGTGCGTTATTCACGGGCACAGATACGCAGTATTTT. Protein sequence: CASSALFTGTDTQYF.

The chain couples TRBV7-9 to TRBJ1-6, with a possible D match to TRBD1 (6 bases). Germline CDR1 and CDR2: SEHNR and FQNEAQ (reference sequence). Trimming left V 0 bases short and J 11 bases short, with 17 bases between. This CDR3 has 16 residues. Written as DNA, the CDR3 is TGTGCCAGCAGCTTAGCGCGGACAGACAGACTAACACCCCTCCACTTT. This translates into CASSLARTDRLTPLHF. The whole variable domain, filled in from reference TRBV7-9 and TRBJ1-6, reads DTGVSQNPRHKITKRGQNVTFRCDPISEHNRLYWYRQTLGQGPEFLTYFQNEAQLEKSRLLSDRFSAERPKGSFSTLEIQRTEQGDSAMYLCASSLARTDRLTPLHFGNGTRLTVT.

The chain recombines TRBV5-1 with TRBJ2-5; TRBD2 might be the D (5 bases). CDR1 SGHRS and CDR2 YFSETQ come from the germline V gene. V gave up 1 base and J gave up 4 bases, with 11 bases separating them. The CDR3 totals 14 residues. Here the CDR3 reads CASSLTSEGETQYF. The CDR3 DNA follows: TGCGCCAGCAGCTTGACTAGTGAAGGAGAGACCCAGTACTTC. Full variable domain (outside the CDR3, taken from reference TRBV5-1 and TRBJ2-5): KAGVTQTPRYLIKTRGQQVTLSCSPISGHRSVSWYQQTPGQGLQFLFEYFSETQRNKGNFPGRFSGRQFSNSRSEMNVSTLELGDSALYLCASSLTSEGETQYFGPGTRLLVL.

In nucleotides, the CDR3 is TGTGCAAGTCGCTTAGTAGGGGAGACCCAGTACTTC. Translated, it gives CASRLVGETQYF. The rearrangement joins TRBV12-2 to TRBJ2-5. TRBV12-2 is reported as a pseudogene. The CDR3 length is 12 residues.